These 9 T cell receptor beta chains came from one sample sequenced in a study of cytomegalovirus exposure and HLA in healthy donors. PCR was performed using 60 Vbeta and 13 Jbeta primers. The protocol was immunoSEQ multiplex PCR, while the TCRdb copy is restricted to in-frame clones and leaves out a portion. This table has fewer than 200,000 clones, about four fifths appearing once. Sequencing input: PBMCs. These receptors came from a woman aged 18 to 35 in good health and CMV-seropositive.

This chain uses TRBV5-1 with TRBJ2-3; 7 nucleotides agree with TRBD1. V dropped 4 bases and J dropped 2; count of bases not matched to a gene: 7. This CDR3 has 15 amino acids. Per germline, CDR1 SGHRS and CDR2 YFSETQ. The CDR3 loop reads CASSLQDRSTDTQYF. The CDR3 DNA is TGCGCCAGCAGCCTACAGGACAGGTCCACAGATACGCAGTATTTT. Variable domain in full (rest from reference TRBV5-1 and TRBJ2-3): KAGVTQTPRYLIKTRGQQVTLSCSPISGHRSVSWYQQTPGQGLQFLFEYFSETQRNKGNFPGRFSGRQFSNSRSEMNVSTLELGDSALYLCASSLQDRSTDTQYFGPGTRLTVL.

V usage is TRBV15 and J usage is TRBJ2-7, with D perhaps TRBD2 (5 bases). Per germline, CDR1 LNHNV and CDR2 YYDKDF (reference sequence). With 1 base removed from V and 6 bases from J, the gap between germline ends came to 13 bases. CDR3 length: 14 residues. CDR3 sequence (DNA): TGTGCCACCAGCAGAGGGACTGTGGGCGCCGAGCAGTACTTC. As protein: CATSRGTVGAEQYF.

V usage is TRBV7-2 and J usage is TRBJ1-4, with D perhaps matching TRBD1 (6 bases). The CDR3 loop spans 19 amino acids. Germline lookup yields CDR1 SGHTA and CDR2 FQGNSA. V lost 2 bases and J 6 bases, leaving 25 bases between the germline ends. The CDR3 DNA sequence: TGTGCCAGCAGCTTACACCCACCGAGGGGGTGGGCAGAAGATGAAAAACTGTTTTTT. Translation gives CASSLHPPRGWAEDEKLFF.

Here the CDR3 DNA reads TGTGCCTGGGGCAGGTCGAGCTCCTATAATTCACCCCTCCACTTT. It specifies CAWGRSSSYNSPLHF. The rearrangement links TRBV30 to TRBJ1-6; D gene uncertain. The CDR3 sequence is 15 residues long. Germline CDR1 GTSNPN, CDR2 SVGIG (reference sequence). V gave up 5 bases and J gave up 0 bases, with 11 bases separating them.

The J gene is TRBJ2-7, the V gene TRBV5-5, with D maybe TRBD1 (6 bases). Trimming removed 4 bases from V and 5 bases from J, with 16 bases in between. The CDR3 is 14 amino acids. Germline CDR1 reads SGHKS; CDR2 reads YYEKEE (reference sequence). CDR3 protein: CASSLGDRRHEQYF. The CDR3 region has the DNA TGTGCCAGCAGCCTTGGCGACAGGAGGCACGAGCAGTACTTC.

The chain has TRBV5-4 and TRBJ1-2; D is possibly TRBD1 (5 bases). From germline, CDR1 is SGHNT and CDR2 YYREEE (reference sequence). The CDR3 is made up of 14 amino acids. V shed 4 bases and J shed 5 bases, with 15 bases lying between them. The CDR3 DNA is TGTGCCAGCAGCAGACTACGGGGGGTTTATGGCTACACCTTC. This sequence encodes CASSRLRGVYGYTF.

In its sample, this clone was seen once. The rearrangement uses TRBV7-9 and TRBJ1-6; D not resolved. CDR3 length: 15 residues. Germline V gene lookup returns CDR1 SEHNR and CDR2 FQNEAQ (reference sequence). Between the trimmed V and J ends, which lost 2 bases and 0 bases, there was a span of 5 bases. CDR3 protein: CASSLRSSYNSPLHF. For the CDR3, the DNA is TGTGCCAGCAGCTTAAGGAGCTCCTATAATTCACCCCTCCACTTT.

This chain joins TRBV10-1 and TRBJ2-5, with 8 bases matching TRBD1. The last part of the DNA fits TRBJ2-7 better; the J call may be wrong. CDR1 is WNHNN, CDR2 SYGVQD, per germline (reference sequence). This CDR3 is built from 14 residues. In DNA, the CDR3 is TGCGCCAGCAGCGACACAGGGGGCTCCTACGAGCAGTACTTC. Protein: CASSDTGGSYEQYF.

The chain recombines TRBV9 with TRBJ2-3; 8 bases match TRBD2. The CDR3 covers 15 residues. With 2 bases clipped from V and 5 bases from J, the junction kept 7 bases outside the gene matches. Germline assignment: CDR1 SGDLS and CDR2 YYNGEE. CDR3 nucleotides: TGTGCCAGCAGCGTCACGGGGGGGCGTCAAGATACGCAGTATTTT. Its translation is CASSVTGGRQDTQYF.